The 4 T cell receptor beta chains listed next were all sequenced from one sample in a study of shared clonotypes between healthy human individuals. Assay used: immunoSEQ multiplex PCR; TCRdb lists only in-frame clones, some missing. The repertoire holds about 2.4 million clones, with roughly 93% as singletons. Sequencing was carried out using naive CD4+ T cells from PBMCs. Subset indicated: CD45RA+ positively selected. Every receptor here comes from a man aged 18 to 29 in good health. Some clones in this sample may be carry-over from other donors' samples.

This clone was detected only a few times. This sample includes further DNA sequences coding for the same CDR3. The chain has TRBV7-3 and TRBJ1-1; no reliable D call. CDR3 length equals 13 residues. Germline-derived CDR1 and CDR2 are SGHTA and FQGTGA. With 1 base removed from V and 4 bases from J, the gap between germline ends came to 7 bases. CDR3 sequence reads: CASSLNRGTEAFF. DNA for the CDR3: TGTGCCAGCAGCTTAAACCGCGGCACTGAAGCTTTCTTT.

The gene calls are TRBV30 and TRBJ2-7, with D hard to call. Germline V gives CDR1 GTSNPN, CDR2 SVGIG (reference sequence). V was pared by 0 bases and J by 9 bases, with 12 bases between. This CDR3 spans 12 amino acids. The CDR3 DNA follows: TGTGCCTGGAGTGTGACAAGCCAGCGGCAGTACTTC. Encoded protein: CAWSVTSQRQYF.

Written as DNA, the CDR3 is TGTGCCAGCAGCCGGATCGGGACTAGCGGGACTTCAACCTACAATGAGCAGTTCTTC. It specifies CASSRIGTSGTSTYNEQFF. The V call is TRBV11-2, the J call TRBJ2-1; 13 bases map to TRBD2. With 5 bases clipped from V and 2 bases from J, the junction kept 12 bases outside the gene matches. CDR1 is SGHAT, CDR2 FQNNGV, per germline. The CDR3 has 19 amino acids.

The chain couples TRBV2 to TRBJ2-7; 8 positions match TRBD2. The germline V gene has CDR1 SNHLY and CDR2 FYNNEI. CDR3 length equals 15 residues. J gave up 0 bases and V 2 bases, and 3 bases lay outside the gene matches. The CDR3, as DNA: TGTGCCAGCAGTGAAACTAGCGGATACTCCTACGAGCAGTACTTC. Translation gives CASSETSGYSYEQYF. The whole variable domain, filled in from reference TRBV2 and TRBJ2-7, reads EPEVTQTPSHQVTQMGQEVILRCVPISNHLYFYWYRQILGQKVEFLVSFYNNEISEKSEIFDDQFSVERPDGSNFTLKIRSTKLEDSAMYFCASSETSGYSYEQYFGPGTRLTVT.